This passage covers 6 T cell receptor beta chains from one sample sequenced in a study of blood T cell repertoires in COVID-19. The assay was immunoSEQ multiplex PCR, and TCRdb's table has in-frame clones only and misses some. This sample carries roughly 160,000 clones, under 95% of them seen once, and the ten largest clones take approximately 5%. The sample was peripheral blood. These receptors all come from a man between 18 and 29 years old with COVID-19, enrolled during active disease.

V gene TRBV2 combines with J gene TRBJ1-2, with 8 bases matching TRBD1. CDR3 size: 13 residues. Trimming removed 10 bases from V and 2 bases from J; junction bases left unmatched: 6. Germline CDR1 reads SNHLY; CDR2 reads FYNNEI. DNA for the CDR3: TGTGCCACGTCGGGACAGGCGAACTATGGCTACACCTTC. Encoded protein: CATSGQANYGYTF.

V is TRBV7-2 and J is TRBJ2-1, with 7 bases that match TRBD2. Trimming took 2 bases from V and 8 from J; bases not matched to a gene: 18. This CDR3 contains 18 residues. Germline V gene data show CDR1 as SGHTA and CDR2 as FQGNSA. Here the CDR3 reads CASSLRVWRAGDGYEQFF. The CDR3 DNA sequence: TGTGCCAGCAGCTTACGTGTCTGGCGGGCGGGAGATGGGTATGAGCAGTTCTTC.

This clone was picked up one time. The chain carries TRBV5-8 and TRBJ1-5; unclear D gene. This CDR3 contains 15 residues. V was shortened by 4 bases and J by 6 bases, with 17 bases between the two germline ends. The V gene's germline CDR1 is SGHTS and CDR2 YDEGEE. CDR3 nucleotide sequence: TGTGCCAGCAGCCACCACCGGGAGATTCCTCAGCCCCAGCATTTT. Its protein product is CASSHHREIPQPQHF.

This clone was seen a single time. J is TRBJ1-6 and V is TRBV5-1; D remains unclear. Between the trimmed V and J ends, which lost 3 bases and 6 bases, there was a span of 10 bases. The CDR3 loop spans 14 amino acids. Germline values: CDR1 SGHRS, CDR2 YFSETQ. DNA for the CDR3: TGCGCCAGCAGCTATCTAGGTTTTAATTCACCCCTCCACTTT. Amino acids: CASSYLGFNSPLHF.

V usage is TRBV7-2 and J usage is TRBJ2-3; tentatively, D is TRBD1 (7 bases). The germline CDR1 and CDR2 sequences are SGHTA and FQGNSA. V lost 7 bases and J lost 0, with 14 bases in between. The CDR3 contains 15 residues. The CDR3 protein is CASIRGARSTDTQYF. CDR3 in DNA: TGTGCCAGCATCAGGGGGGCAAGAAGCACAGATACGCAGTATTTT. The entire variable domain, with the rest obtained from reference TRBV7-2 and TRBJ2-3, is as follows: GAGVSQSPSNKVTEKGKDVELRCDPISGHTALYWYRQSLGQGLEFLIYFQGNSAPDKSGLPSDRFSAERTGGSVSTLTIQRTQQEDSAVYLCASIRGARSTDTQYFGPGTRLTVL.

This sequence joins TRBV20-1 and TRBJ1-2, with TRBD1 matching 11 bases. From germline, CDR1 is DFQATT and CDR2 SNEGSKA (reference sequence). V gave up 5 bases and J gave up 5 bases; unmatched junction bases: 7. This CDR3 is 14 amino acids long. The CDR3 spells CSAGGQGAYYGYTF. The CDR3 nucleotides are TGCAGTGCTGGTGGACAGGGGGCTTATTATGGCTACACCTTC.